A selection of T cell receptor beta chains follows, all from one sample in a study of OX40 agonist ivuxolimab in advanced cancers. TCRdb's copy holds only in-frame clones and misses some; the assay was immunoSEQ multiplex PCR. The sample records 63,000 or so clones, about 89% being singletons. Sequenced here: CD4+ or CD8+ T cells sorted from blood, sampled in a trial of the OX40 agonist ivuxolimab. These receptor sequences come from an adult with an advanced solid tumor such as melanoma, head and neck, liver or kidney cancer. The CDR3 runs from the conserved cysteine through the conserved F or W. Fields, in order: V gene, clone size, J gene, D gene, CDR3 protein, CDR3 DNA. A D gene is named only where the DNA matches it firmly. Clone size is stated in some rows and not others, as once, few, many or a class when expanded.

>TRBV4-1|-|TRBJ1-5|-
CASSQDRVIQWDSNQPQHF
TGCGCCAGCAGCCAAGACCGGGTTATACAATGGGATAGCAATCAGCCCCAGCATTTT
>TRBV7-9|-|TRBJ1-4|-
CASSFSGRNEKLFF
TGTGCCAGCAGCTTCTCAGGCCGGAATGAAAAACTGTTTTTT
>TRBV25-1|-|TRBJ2-5|TRBD1
CASSELTGPETQYF
TGTGCCAGCAGTGAATTGACAGGGCCAGAGACCCAGTACTTC
>TRBV27|-|TRBJ1-6|TRBD1
CASSFTGGASPLHF
TGTGCCAGCAGCTTCACAGGGGGCGCCTCACCCCTCCACTTT
>TRBV9|-|TRBJ1-3|-
CASRDRRTSGNTIYF
TGTGCCAGCAGGGACAGACGAACCTCTGGAAACACCATATATTTT
>TRBV9|-|TRBJ2-2|-
CASSGGRELFF
TGTGCCAGCAGCGGGGGGCGGGAGCTGTTTTTT
>TRBV5-6|-|TRBJ1-1|-
CASSLVTEAFF
TGTGCCAGCAGCCTTGTCACTGAAGCTTTCTTT
>TRBV10-3|-|TRBJ1-3|-
CAISSHDPGTSGNTIYF
TGTGCCATCAGTTCGCACGACCCGGGGACCTCTGGAAACACCATATATTTT
>TRBV2|-|TRBJ1-5|TRBD1
CASNMGQGNQPQHF
TGTGCCAGCAACATGGGACAGGGGAATCAGCCCCAGCATTTT
>TRBV4-3|-|TRBJ2-3|TRBD2
CASSQTSGSRSTDTQYF
TGCGCCAGCAGCCAGACTAGCGGGAGCCGTAGCACAGATACGCAGTATTTT
>TRBV28|-|TRBJ1-4|TRBD1
CASSPYLTGGRGFF
TGTGCCAGCAGCCCCTACCTGACAGGGGGAAGAGGTTTTTTT
>TRBV11-2|-|TRBJ2-3|-
CASSLIPGKADTQYF
TGTGCCAGCAGCTTAATTCCGGGGAAAGCAGATACGCAGTATTTT
>TRBV6-5|-|TRBJ2-7|TRBD2
CASSLSGNLQEQYF
TGTGCCAGCAGTTTAAGCGGGAACCTACAAGAGCAGTACTTC
>TRBV11-2|-|TRBJ2-7|-
CASSKPGFSYEQYF
TGTGCCAGCAGCAAACCCGGTTTCTCCTACGAGCAGTACTTC
>TRBV6-6|-|TRBJ2-1|-
CASSQEFEQFF
TGTGCCAGCAGTCAGGAATTTGAGCAGTTCTTC
>TRBV15|-|TRBJ2-4|TRBD1
CATSRTGTGRNIQYF
TGTGCCACCAGCAGAACCGGGACAGGGAGAAACATTCAGTACTTC
>TRBV2|-|TRBJ2-7|-
CASKGGGTYEQYF
TGTGCCTCTAAGGGGGGCGGGACCTACGAGCAGTACTTC
>TRBV14|-|TRBJ2-5|-
CASSQEASLYQETQYF
TGTGCCAGCAGCCAAGAGGCTAGTCTGTACCAAGAGACCCAGTACTTC
>TRBV27|-|TRBJ2-3|-
CASSLTVALYTDTQYF
TGTGCCAGCAGTTTAACGGTCGCGCTTTACACAGATACGCAGTATTTT
>TRBV7-9|once|TRBJ2-5|-
CASSPATGEETQYF
TGTGCCAGCAGCCCTGCGACAGGTGAAGAGACCCAGTACTTC
>TRBV11-2|-|TRBJ2-3|-
CASTFDPGSYTDTQYF
TGTGCCAGCACCTTCGACCCGGGCAGTTACACAGATACGCAGTATTTT
>TRBV6-5|-|TRBJ1-1|-
CASSYLLGDTEAFF
TGTGCCAGCAGTTACCTGCTGGGTGACACTGAAGCTTTCTTT
>TRBV18|-|TRBJ2-2|-
CASSPVSGFETGELFF
TGTGCCAGCTCACCAGTCTCCGGGTTTGAAACCGGGGAGCTGTTTTTT
>TRBV19|-|TRBJ2-7|TRBD2
CASSMTSGPYEQYF
TGTGCCAGTAGTATGACTAGCGGCCCCTACGAGCAGTACTTC
>TRBV27|-|TRBJ2-5|-
CASSPLGTGTQYF
TGTGCCAGCAGTCCACTGGGGACCGGGACCCAGTACTTC
>TRBV5-1|-|TRBJ2-7|-
CANSTGIPFCVF
TGCGCCAACTCTACAGGGATTCCGTTCTGTGTCTTC
>TRBV5-5|-|TRBJ1-2|TRBD1
CASRQNRGNTNYGYTF
TGTGCCAGCAGACAGAACAGGGGCAATACTAACTATGGCTACACCTTC
>TRBV28|-|TRBJ1-1|TRBD1
CASSTQFRDREKNTEAFF
TGTGCCAGCAGTACTCAATTCCGGGACAGGGAAAAGAACACTGAAGCTTTCTTT
>TRBV27|-|TRBJ2-1|TRBD2
CASTISGKFYNEQFF
TGTGCCAGCACCATTAGCGGGAAATTCTACAATGAGCAGTTCTTC
>TRBV9|-|TRBJ2-1|TRBD2
CASSSRTSGVYNEQFF
TGTGCCAGCAGCTCCCGGACTAGCGGGGTTTACAATGAGCAGTTCTTC
>TRBV6-5|-|TRBJ1-1|-
CASSMPPGTEAFF
TGTGCCAGCAGTATGCCCCCCGGGACCGAAGCTTTCTTT
>TRBV7-9|-|TRBJ1-2|-
CASSLSTGWRYGYTF
TGTGCCAGCAGCCTAAGTACAGGGTGGCGGTATGGCTACACCTTC
>TRBV28|-|TRBJ2-2|TRBD2
CASSFYYRTSGNGELFF
TGTGCCAGCAGTTTCTACTACCGAACTAGCGGGAACGGGGAGCTGTTTTTT
>TRBV11-3|-|TRBJ1-1|-
CASSTGNTEAFF
TGTGCCAGCAGCACAGGGAACACTGAAGCTTTCTTT
>TRBV2|-|TRBJ2-3|-
CASTPKEGMADTQYF
TGTGCCAGCACCCCAAAGGAGGGGATGGCAGATACGCAGTATTTT
>TRBV4-2|-|TRBJ2-1|-
CASSGRTERYNEQFF
TGTGCCAGCAGCGGCCGGACAGAACGATACAATGAGCAGTTCTTC
>TRBV5-1|-|TRBJ1-6|-
CASHGEGHSPLHF
TGCGCCAGCCACGGTGAGGGCCATTCACCCCTCCACTTT
>TRBV5-4|few|TRBJ1-1|-
CASSLADRLEAFF
TGTGCCAGCAGCTTGGCCGACAGACTTGAAGCTTTCTTT
>TRBV5-1|-|TRBJ2-7|-
CASSFGETYEQYF
TGCGCCAGCAGCTTCGGAGAGACCTACGAGCAGTACTTC
>TRBV5-5|-|TRBJ2-3|-
CASSLDVSDTQYF
TGTGCCAGCAGCTTGGACGTCTCAGATACGCAGTATTTT
>TRBV27|-|TRBJ2-1|TRBD1
CASSLMGGTGAREQFF
TGTGCCAGCAGTTTAATGGGCGGGACAGGGGCACGGGAGCAGTTCTTC
>TRBV18|-|TRBJ2-5|TRBD1
CASSPLTGGYQETQYF
TGTGCCAGCTCACCTCTGACAGGGGGCTACCAAGAGACCCAGTACTTC
>TRBV19|-|TRBJ1-2|TRBD1
CASSIGTGGYGYTF
TGTGCCAGTAGTATTGGGACAGGGGGCTATGGCTACACCTTC
>TRBV29-1|-|TRBJ2-1|-
CSVEDLQHNEQFF
TGCAGCGTTGAAGATCTCCAGCACAATGAGCAGTTCTTC
>TRBV2|-|TRBJ2-7|TRBD2
CASSGGTSGRELSYEQYF
TGTGCCAGCAGTGGGGGGACTAGCGGGAGGGAGTTATCCTACGAGCAGTACTTC
>TRBV9|-|TRBJ1-1|-
CASSVGGSTSEAFF
TGTGCCAGCAGCGTAGGCGGCAGTACTTCTGAAGCTTTCTTT